The entry below gives a single T cell receptor (beta chain) sequence along with its context. Its antigen remains unknown. These data originate in a study of T cells expressing NK-cell markers. Study summary: Sorted CD3+CD56-NKG2C+, CD3+CD56+NKG2C+ and CD3+CD56+NKG2C- T cells supplied the TCR beta repertoires.

TCR beta cDNA was generated via 5'RACE template switching incorporating UMIs. From its re-call of the 5' RACE reads, TCRdb lists each CDR3 protein once, without DNA. The repertoire table contains about 550,000 distinct CDR3 sequences. The study's findings and limits: Similarly, these clonotypes led the CD3+CD56-NKG2C+ fraction as well in a few donors. Dominant NKG2C+ clonotypes were found to form about 1.0-7.5% of CD8+ T cells in six donors.

The CDR3 contains 15 residues. The origin of this receptor is a man between 18 and 29 years old in good health. The chain uses TRBV12-3 or TRBV12-4 and TRBJ2-7; the D call of TRBD2 rests on TCRdb alone, since no DNA is present to check it. The source material was blood T cells: a sorted CD56 or NKG2C T cell subset, CD4+ or CD8+ T cells, or bulk PBMC T cells (not recorded which). The CDR3 loop reads CASSLAPAGRDEQYF.